The 13 T cell receptor beta chains in this list originate from one sample, sequenced in a study of blood T cell repertoires in COVID-19. Data came from immunoSEQ multiplex PCR; TCRdb stores just in-frame clones and leaves some out. Here the sample spans fewer than 200,000 clones, nearly 90% being singletons. Sequenced material: peripheral blood. These receptors originate from a man aged 18 to 29 who had recovered from COVID-19.

This clone was seen just once. V gene TRBV7-2 combines with J gene TRBJ1-6; 7 bases fit TRBD1. Germline CDR1 reads SGHTA; CDR2 reads FQGNSA. V was clipped by 3 bases and J by 6 bases; unmatched bases: 8. The CDR3 consists of 16 residues. The CDR3 is CASSFQSGTANSPLHF. CDR3 DNA sequence: TGTGCCAGCAGCTTCCAGTCCGGGACAGCTAATTCACCCCTCCACTTT.

The DNA for the CDR3 is TGCGCCAGCAGCCAAGATTATAGCCAGCCGAATGAAAAACTGTTTTTT. Translated, it gives CASSQDYSQPNEKLFF. The genes are TRBV4-3 and TRBJ1-4; the D is unclear. Germline assignment: CDR1 LGHNA and CDR2 YSLEER. The CDR3 is 16 amino acids. Trimming pared 0 bases from V and 5 bases from J, leaving 13 bases between.

The J gene is TRBJ1-2, the V gene TRBV3-1 (or the pseudogene TRBV3-2); D unresolved. Germline-derived CDR1 and CDR2 are LGHDT and YNNKEL (reference sequence). V shed 4 bases and J shed 5 bases, with 17 bases lying between them. The CDR3 totals 15 residues. As DNA, the CDR3 is TGTGCCAGCAGCCGAGTTGAGGGCGCGGGGTATGGCTACACCTTC. It yields the protein CASSRVEGAGYGYTF.

This rearrangement joins TRBV6-1 to TRBJ2-7; 7 nucleotides match TRBD2. The CDR3 sequence is 12 residues long. The trim removed 6 bases at V and 6 bases at J, leaving 5 bases unmatched. The germline V gene has CDR1 MNHNS and CDR2 SASEGT. The CDR3 nucleotides read TGTGCCAGCAGACCCTCTAGCGGCGAGCAGTACTTC. This codes for CASRPSSGEQYF.

This clone was seen a single time. The rearrangement links TRBV3-1 (or the pseudogene TRBV3-2) to TRBJ2-7; possible D gene TRBD1, 5 bases. V dropped 4 bases and J dropped 3 bases, with 19 bases sitting between them. The germline gives CDR1 LGHDT, CDR2 YNNKEL (reference sequence). The CDR3 sequence is 16 residues long. The CDR3 nucleotides are TGTGCCAGCAGCCCCTATCTCCAGGGCTCCCGCTACGAGCAGTACTTC. Translation: CASSPYLQGSRYEQYF.

J is TRBJ1-1 and V is TRBV6-5; 9 bases are shared with TRBD1. The V segment lost 0 bases and the J segment 11 bases; nucleotides outside the gene matches: 13. Germline CDR1 and CDR2: MNHEY and SVGAGI. This CDR3 has 16 residues. CDR3 sequence: CASSYSLATGGGPAFF. The CDR3 coding sequence is TGTGCCAGCAGTTACTCGTTAGCGACAGGGGGGGGCCCGGCTTTCTTT.

Written as DNA, the CDR3 is TGTGCCAGCAGGGGGGCAGGGGGCTTGAGTGGCTACACCTTC. It codes for CASRGAGGLSGYTF. The chain is built from TRBV2 and TRBJ1-2, with 8 bases lining up with TRBD1. The CDR3 has 14 residues. Per the germline V gene, CDR1 is SNHLY and CDR2 is FYNNEI. Losses at the gene ends were 6 bases for V and 7 bases for J; bases not matched to a gene: 10.

The V and J genes are TRBV18 and TRBJ2-7; 8 bases line up with TRBD2. After removal of 0 bases from V and 3 bases from J, the junction contained 4 bases not matched to a gene. This CDR3 contains 15 residues. Germline loops: CDR1 KGHSH, CDR2 LQKENI. Here the CDR3 reads CASSPPVRGGYEQYF. The CDR3 bases are TGTGCCAGCTCACCACCGGTCCGGGGGGGCTACGAGCAGTACTTC.

The genes are TRBV4-3 and TRBJ2-1, with 9 positions matching TRBD1. After removal of 4 bases from V and 5 bases from J, the junction contained 6 bases not matched to a gene. Per the germline V gene, CDR1 is LGHNA and CDR2 is YSLEER. The CDR3 loop spans 15 amino acids. The CDR3 DNA reads TGCGCCAGCAGCCGTGACAGGGGGGATCACAATGAGCAGTTCTTC. Amino acid sequence: CASSRDRGDHNEQFF.

The chain couples TRBV5-8 to TRBJ2-3, with D possibly TRBD2 on 5 matching bases. The CDR3 runs to 17 residues. Germline V gives CDR1 SGHTS, CDR2 YDEGEE. With 0 bases removed from V and 5 bases from J, the gap between germline ends came to 19 bases. The CDR3 protein is CASSLVFLSGKKDTQYF. In DNA, the CDR3 is TGTGCCAGCAGCTTGGTTTTCCTTTCGGGGAAGAAAGATACGCAGTATTTT.

The chain combines TRBV9 with TRBJ2-5, with D possibly TRBD2 on 6 matching bases. The CDR3 is made up of 14 amino acids. Germline V gene lookup returns CDR1 SGDLS and CDR2 YYNGEE. The ends were cut back, 5 bases at V and 1 base at J, with 12 bases in the middle. The CDR3 DNA sequence: TGTGCCAGCAGTTCAACTAGCAGCCAAGAGACCCAGTACTTC. It translates to CASSSTSSQETQYF.

The chain combines TRBV18 with TRBJ2-2; 12 bases are shared with TRBD2. The CDR3 is made up of 16 amino acids. V shed 4 bases, J shed 7 bases, and the junction held 7 bases outside the gene matches. Germline V gene data show CDR1 as KGHSH and CDR2 as LQKENI. CDR3: CASSLGLAGNDGELFF. CDR3 DNA: TGTGCCAGCTCACTCGGACTAGCGGGAAATGACGGGGAGCTGTTTTTT.

The rearrangement uses TRBV19 and TRBJ1-2; 9 bases fit TRBD1. V shed 5 bases, J shed 2 bases, and the junction held 3 bases outside the gene matches. The CDR3 has 14 amino acids. The V gene's germline CDR1 is LNHDA and CDR2 SQIVND (reference sequence). Written as DNA, the CDR3 is TGTGCCAGTAGTTTCGGGACAGGGAACTATGGCTACACCTTC. The encoded protein is CASSFGTGNYGYTF.